This entry lists 11 T cell receptor beta chains sequenced from one sample in a study of patients and donors after allogeneic stem cell transplantation. One entry per CDR3 protein, called by TCRdb with MiXCR from the RT-PCR reads. The sample has roughly 880,000 distinct CDR3 sequences; approximately 19% are singletons. Sequencing was carried out using blood, either unsorted or a sorted T cell fraction (not recorded which). These receptors were obtained from a human donor who was either an allogeneic HSCT recipient or a stem cell or donor lymphocyte infusion donor (not recorded which). It is not recorded whose cells these are; they may come from a transplant donor.

This clonotype was counted a few times. The rearrangement links TRBV14 to TRBJ1-6; D remains ambiguous. V was shortened by 1 base and J by 0 bases, with 13 bases between the two germline ends. Germline CDR1 reads SGHDN; CDR2 reads FVKESK. The length of the CDR3 is 18 residues. In DNA, the CDR3 is TGTGCCAGCAGCCAAGTGGGCAGATCGAGCTCCTATAATTCACCCCTCCACTTT. Translation gives CASSQVGRSSSYNSPLHF.

This chain joins TRBV7-2 and TRBJ1-3, with D possibly being TRBD1 (5 bases). This CDR3 contains 14 residues. Germline V gene sequence: CDR1 SGHTA, CDR2 FQGNSA. Trimming stripped 4 bases from V and 4 bases from J, with 11 bases between. CDR3 region: CASSYLRTGNTIYF. The CDR3, as DNA: TGTGCCAGCAGCTACCTCAGGACAGGAAACACCATATATTTT.

This clonotype has ten or more counts. This chain joins TRBV5-1 and TRBJ2-7; D unclear. Germline values: CDR1 SGHRS, CDR2 YFSETQ. This CDR3 spans 13 amino acids. V lost 0 bases to trimming and J lost 2 bases, with 6 bases between them. As DNA, the CDR3 is TGCGCCAGCAGCTTGGAAATCCCCTACGAGCAGTACTTC. Translation gives CASSLEIPYEQYF.

This clonotype was found many times. The chain links TRBV29-1 to TRBJ2-7; 7 bases align to TRBD1. CDR3 length: 13 residues. J gave up 0 bases and V 2 bases, and 1 base lay outside the gene matches. Germline lookup yields CDR1 SQVTM and CDR2 ANQGSEA. DNA of the CDR3: TGCAGCGTTGAACAGGGGGTCTCCTACGAGCAGTACTTC. Translation: CSVEQGVSYEQYF.

A few counts support this clonotype. J is TRBJ2-7 and V is TRBV9; D possibly matches TRBD1 or TRBD2 (5 bases each). This CDR3 is built from 13 residues. The V end was cut by 5 bases, the J end by 6 bases, with 15 bases between. Looked up from germline, CDR1 is SGDLS and CDR2 is YYNGEE. The CDR3 protein is CASSIKEGFEQYF. Here the CDR3 DNA reads TGTGCCAGCAGTATAAAAGAGGGGTTCGAGCAGTACTTC.

This clonotype has only a few counts. The gene calls are TRBV7-7 and TRBJ2-1; 8 nucleotides line up with TRBD1. V shed 5 bases and J 7 bases; nucleotides not matched to a gene: 4. Per the germline V gene, CDR1 is SSHAT and CDR2 is FNYEAQ (reference sequence). This CDR3 is built from 13 residues. CDR3 bases: TGTGCCAGCAGCCAAGACAGGGGAAATGAGCAGTTCTTC. Translating gives CASSQDRGNEQFF.

The chain has TRBV30 and TRBJ1-2; TRBD1 matches at 8 bases. The CDR3 sequence is 13 residues long. V lost 2 bases and J lost 7; bases outside the gene matches: 6. CDR1 GTSNPN and CDR2 SVGIG come from the germline V gene (reference sequence). CDR3 region: CAWSYGQGAGYTF. The CDR3 coding sequence is TGTGCCTGGAGTTACGGACAGGGAGCTGGCTACACCTTC.

The chain carries TRBV6-4 and TRBJ1-5; TRBD1 might be the D (6 bases). Trimming took 6 bases from V and 6 from J, leaving 15 bases between them. The germline gives CDR1 MRHNA, CDR2 SNTAGT. The CDR3 spans 14 residues. DNA of the CDR3: TGTGCCAGCAGCCCTACACTAGGGGGTCAGCCCCAGCATTTT. It yields the protein CASSPTLGGQPQHF.

The rearrangement links TRBV4-3 to TRBJ1-1; no reliable D call. The V gene's germline CDR1 is LGHNA and CDR2 YSLEER. This CDR3 spans 17 amino acids. Trimming cost V 0 bases and J 3 bases, with 17 bases left between them. The CDR3 sequence: CASSQDHESIEDTEAFF. CDR3 nucleotides: TGCGCCAGCAGCCAAGATCACGAATCGATTGAGGACACTGAAGCTTTCTTT.

A few counts support this clonotype. The chain recombines TRBV18 with TRBJ1-5; 9 positions agree with TRBD1. J was trimmed by 14 bases and V by 2 bases; bases with no gene match: 7. The CDR3 is 13 amino acids. From germline, CDR1 is KGHSH and CDR2 LQKENI. CDR3 protein: CASSPSRDRAKHF. The CDR3 DNA is TGTGCCAGCTCACCATCCCGGGACAGGGCAAAGCATTTT. Drawing the rest from reference TRBV18 and TRBJ1-5, the complete variable domain is NAGVMQNPRHLVRRRGQEARLRCSPMKGHSHVYWYRQLPEEGLKFMVYLQKENIIDESGMPKERFSAEFPKEGPSILRIQQVVRGDSAAYFCASSPSRDRAKHFGDGTRLSIL.

This clonotype appeared a few times. The V gene is TRBV2, the J gene TRBJ2-4; 9 bases match TRBD1. The germline gives CDR1 SNHLY, CDR2 FYNNEI. The CDR3 spans 16 residues. J lost 0 bases, V lost 6 bases, and 6 bases had no gene match. CDR3 DNA: TGTGCCAGCAGGACAGGGGGGAGCCTAGCCAAAAACATTCAGTACTTC. It yields the protein CASRTGGSLAKNIQYF.